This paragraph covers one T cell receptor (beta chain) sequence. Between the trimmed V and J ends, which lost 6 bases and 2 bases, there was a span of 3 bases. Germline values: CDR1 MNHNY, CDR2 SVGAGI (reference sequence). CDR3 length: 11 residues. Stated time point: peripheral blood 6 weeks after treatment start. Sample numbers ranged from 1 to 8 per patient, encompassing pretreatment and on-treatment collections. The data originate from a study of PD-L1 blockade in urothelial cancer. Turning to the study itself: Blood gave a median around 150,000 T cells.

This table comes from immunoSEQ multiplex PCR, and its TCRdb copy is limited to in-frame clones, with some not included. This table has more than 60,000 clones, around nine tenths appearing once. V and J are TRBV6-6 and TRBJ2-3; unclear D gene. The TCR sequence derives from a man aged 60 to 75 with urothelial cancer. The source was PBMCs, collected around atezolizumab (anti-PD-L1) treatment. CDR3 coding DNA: TGTGCCAGCAGATACACAGATACGCAGTATTTT. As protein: CASRYTDTQYF.